A selection of T cell receptor beta chains follows, all from one sample in a study of cytomegalovirus exposure and HLA in healthy donors. TCRdb keeps only in-frame clones here, not all; method: immunoSEQ multiplex PCR. The repertoire table contains 150,000 to 200,000 clones. Specimen: PBMCs. All receptors come from a man aged 25-40 years in good health and CMV-seronegative. Each CDR3 is given with its conserved first and last residue. The order of the fields is V gene, J gene, D gene, CDR3 protein, CDR3 DNA. The D gene is left open where the match is weak.

TRBV7-6	TRBJ2-7	TRBD1	CASSPTTGPYEQYF	TGTGCCAGCAGCCCGACGACAGGGCCCTACGAGCAGTACTTC
TRBV19	TRBJ2-7	TRBD2	CASSAIAGGAYEQYF	TGTGCCAGTAGTGCCATAGCGGGAGGGGCCTACGAGCAGTACTTC
TRBV5-4	TRBJ2-5	NA	CASSPSGGKETQYF	TGTGCCAGCAGCCCCTCCGGCGGAAAAGAGACCCAGTACTTC
TRBV7-2	TRBJ1-5	TRBD1	CASSHRGEQPQHF	TGTGCCAGCAGTCACAGGGGAGAACAGCCCCAGCATTTT
TRBV7-8	TRBJ1-6	NA	CASGVQGAYNSPLHF	TGTGCCAGCGGCGTACAGGGCGCGTATAATTCACCCCTCCACTTT
TRBV5-1	TRBJ2-7	TRBD2	CASSLGGSGGSSYEQYF	TGCGCCAGCAGCTTAGGGGGGAGCGGGGGGAGCTCCTACGAGCAGTACTTC
TRBV7-2	TRBJ2-4	NA	CASSLAGGTKNIQYF	TGTGCCAGCAGCTTAGCGGGAGGAACCAAAAACATTCAGTACTTC
TRBV15	TRBJ2-3	NA	CATSRGGVTRSIATQYF	TGTGCCACCAGCAGAGGCGGGGTTACTAGATCTATTGCTACGCAGTATTTT
TRBV4-2	TRBJ1-2	NA	CASSQAVSNYGYTF	TGTGCCAGCAGCCAAGCGGTATCCAACTATGGCTACACCTTC
TRBV4-1	TRBJ1-1	NA	CASRRNTGWTEAFF	TGCGCCAGCAGACGCAATACAGGGTGGACTGAAGCTTTCTTT
TRBV18	TRBJ2-2	NA	CASSLLGLTTGELFF	TGTGCCAGCTCTCTATTGGGACTGACCACCGGGGAGCTGTTTTTT
TRBV5-1	TRBJ2-5	NA	CASSLLGSGYQETQYF	TGCGCCAGCAGCTTGCTCGGGAGTGGGTACCAAGAGACCCAGTACTTC
TRBV7-8	TRBJ2-7	TRBD2	CASSLMTSGRTYEQYF	TGTGCCAGCAGCTTAATGACTAGCGGGAGGACCTACGAGCAGTACTTC
TRBV6-1	TRBJ2-1	TRBD1	CASSQGVNEQFF	TGTGCCAGCAGCCAGGGGGTCAATGAGCAGTTCTTC
TRBV6-5	TRBJ1-1	NA	CASHRVGDTEAFF	TGTGCCAGTCACAGGGTGGGAGATACTGAAGCTTTCTTT
TRBV19	TRBJ1-5	NA	CASSHPDRPQHF	TGTGCCAGTAGTCACCCGGACAGGCCCCAGCATTTT
TRBV27	TRBJ2-1	TRBD2	CASSLIPISGRADEQFF	TGTGCCAGCAGTTTGATACCTATTAGCGGGAGGGCGGATGAGCAGTTCTTC
TRBV7-7	TRBJ2-7	NA	CASSLGSGRIDEQYF	TGTGCCAGCAGCTTAGGCTCAGGGCGGATCGACGAGCAGTACTTC
TRBV14	TRBJ1-1	NA	CASSRGNRNTEAFF	TGTGCCAGCAGCCGAGGGAACAGGAACACTGAAGCTTTCTTT
TRBV7-9	TRBJ1-2	NA	CASSLNRRNGYTF	TGTGCCAGCAGCTTAAACAGGCGGAATGGCTACACCTTC
TRBV10-3	TRBJ1-5	NA	CAISENINSNQPQHF	TGTGCCATCAGTGAGAACATAAATAGCAATCAGCCCCAGCATTTT
TRBV2	TRBJ1-1	NA	CASVEGVNTEAFF	TGTGCCAGCGTAGAAGGGGTGAACACTGAAGCTTTCTTT
TRBV27	TRBJ1-2	NA	CASSLDWTDYYGYTF	TGTGCCAGCAGTTTAGATTGGACAGACTACTATGGCTACACCTTC
TRBV7-2	TRBJ1-3	NA	CASSTSTWGLGNTIYF	TGTGCCAGCAGCACTTCAACGTGGGGACTTGGAAACACCATATATTTT
TRBV5-5	TRBJ2-7	TRBD2	CASSLVASGNLAGANYEQYF	TGTGCCAGCAGCTTGGTTGCGTCAGGGAACCTAGCGGGAGCCAACTACGAGCAGTACTTC
TRBV6-1	TRBJ2-2	TRBD1	CASAKGAPNTGELFF	TGTGCCAGCGCAAAGGGGGCCCCGAACACCGGGGAGCTGTTTTTT
TRBV5-6	TRBJ2-1	TRBD1	CASSLWTGLRSYNEQFF	TGTGCCAGCAGCCTGTGGACAGGGCTCCGCTCCTACAATGAGCAGTTCTTC
TRBV7-9	TRBJ1-1	TRBD1	CASSLRTGGTEAFF	TGTGCCAGCAGCTTGCGGACAGGGGGCACTGAAGCTTTCTTT
TRBV19	TRBJ2-2	TRBD1	CASSPRGLNTGELFF	TGTGCCAGTAGTCCCAGGGGGCTCAACACCGGGGAGCTGTTTTTT
TRBV9	TRBJ1-5	TRBD1	CASSASGTAHQPQHF	TGTGCCAGCAGCGCTTCCGGGACAGCTCATCAGCCCCAGCATTTT
TRBV14	TRBJ2-7	NA	CASSQVPFGSYEQYF	TGTGCCAGCAGCCAAGTCCCCTTCGGCTCCTACGAGCAGTACTTC
TRBV5-1	TRBJ2-1	TRBD2	CASSLTRGENEQFF	TGCGCCAGCAGCTTAACCCGGGGGGAAAATGAGCAGTTCTTC
TRBV5-1	TRBJ2-7	NA	CASSLVGGYEQYF	TGCGCCAGCAGCTTGGTAGGGGGCTACGAGCAGTACTTC
TRBV14	TRBJ2-1	NA	CASSQVLIEGEQFF	TGTGCCAGCAGCCAAGTCTTAATAGAGGGCGAGCAGTTCTTC
TRBV30	TRBJ1-3	NA	CAWSVWVGLSGNTIYF	TGTGCCTGGAGTGTATGGGTGGGGCTATCTGGAAACACCATATATTTT